This entry lists 8 T cell receptor beta chains sequenced from one sample in a study of vaccination and CD4 T cells after COVID-19. As for treatment: approximately nine-day PBMC culture with coronavirus spike peptide pools or control peptides (ViraFEST assay). These receptors lack a known antigen. Oncomine TCR Beta short-read sequencing was applied to DNA from cultured CD4+ T cells. MiXCR was run by TCRdb on the PCR reads, yielding one entry per CDR3 protein. The data hold about 21,000 distinct CDR3 sequences, with under 70% observed a single time. The sequencing input was CD4+ T cells from blood, cultured in vitro. These TCRs come from a human donor who had recovered from COVID-19.

The rearrangement joins TRBV5-1 to TRBJ2-5; 8 nucleotides align to TRBD2. V was clipped by 4 bases and J by 5 bases; unmatched bases: 7. The V gene's germline CDR1 is SGHRS and CDR2 YFSETQ. There are 14 residues in the CDR3. The CDR3 reads CASSPGGGAETQYF. The CDR3 DNA reads as TGCGCCAGCAGCCCGGGGGGGGGTGCGGAGACCCAGTACTTC.

The rearrangement links TRBV11-2 to TRBJ2-4; D unclear. Trimming took off 0 bases at V and 7 bases at J, with 16 bases between the two ends. This CDR3 comprises 16 residues. The germline gives CDR1 SGHAT, CDR2 FQNNGV. The chain's CDR3 is CASSLDPARADNIQYF. CDR3 DNA: TGTGCCAGCAGCTTAGATCCGGCCCGAGCCGACAACATTCAGTACTTC.

The chain is built from TRBV20-1 and TRBJ2-3, with D hard to call. CDR1 is DFQATT and CDR2 is SNEGSKA in the germline V gene (reference sequence). The CDR3 runs 12 residues. The V gene lost 3 bases and the J gene lost 0 bases, with 4 bases spanning the gap. Written as DNA, the CDR3 is TGCAGTGCTAGGTCTAGCACAGATACGCAGTATTTT. Amino acids: CSARSSTDTQYF.

This chain uses TRBV2 with TRBJ1-2, with D hard to call. Trimming removed 5 bases at V and 2 bases at J, with 18 bases between. The CDR3 totals 16 residues. The germline gives CDR1 SNHLY, CDR2 FYNNEI. The CDR3 DNA reads TGTGCCAGCAGTCCAAGGGTACAGCTGCTAAACTATGGCTACACCTTC. Translated: CASSPRVQLLNYGYTF. Full variable domain (remainder filled in from reference TRBV2 and TRBJ1-2): EPEVTQTPSHQVTQMGQEVILRCVPISNHLYFYWYRQILGQKVEFLVSFYNNEISEKSEIFDDQFSVERPDGSNFTLKIRSTKLEDSAMYFCASSPRVQLLNYGYTFGSGTRLTVV.

This chain links TRBV6-1 with TRBJ2-5; tentatively, D is TRBD1 or TRBD2 (5 bases each). Germline V lookup: CDR1 MNHNS, CDR2 SASEGT. The V gene lost 3 bases and the J gene lost 5 bases, with 13 bases spanning the gap. The CDR3 is made up of 14 amino acids. Here the CDR3 reads CASSESWGSETQYF. The CDR3 nucleotides read TGTGCCAGCAGTGAGTCGTGGGGGTCGGAGACCCAGTACTTC.

The chain employs TRBV7-2 and TRBJ2-1; TRBD1 aligns across 7 bases. CDR1 and CDR2 (germline): SGHTA, FQGNSA. This CDR3 has 16 residues. Trimming at V came to 5 bases and at J to 6 bases, leaving 13 bases not matched to a gene. The DNA of the CDR3 is TGTGCCAGCAGCCCCCGTCCCGGGACAGATTCCAATGAGCAGTTCTTC. This gives the protein CASSPRPGTDSNEQFF.

A few counts support this clonotype. The chain has TRBV20-1 and TRBJ2-5; 12 bases match TRBD2. The J segment lost 6 bases and the V segment lost 5 bases, leaving 10 bases of the junction unmatched. The CDR3 is made up of 15 amino acids. Germline values: CDR1 DFQATT, CDR2 SNEGSKA (reference sequence). CDR3 bases: TGCAGTGCTTACTCCCGACTAGCGGGAGAACAGACCCAGTACTTC. Encoded protein: CSAYSRLAGEQTQYF.

The V call is TRBV6-5, the J call TRBJ2-3; D gene ambiguous. The CDR3 is 14 amino acids. Trimming shortened V by 0 bases and J by 2 bases, and 6 bases separated the two germline ends. In germline, CDR1 is MNHEY, CDR2 SVGAGI. This CDR3 reads CASSYSRNTDTQYF. In DNA form, the CDR3 reads TGTGCCAGCAGTTACTCCCGCAACACAGATACGCAGTATTTT.